This TCR beta chain was profiled in a study of neurological immune-mediated disorders (dated by TCRdb to between 2018 and 2021). Regarding the research as a whole: Peripheral blood TCR-beta repertoires from patients with HTLV-I-associated myelopathy (HAM/TSP), patients with multiple sclerosis, and healthy controls were compared in the study using UMI-based sequencing. The roughly 110 TCR-beta libraries covered PBMC samples along with longitudinal samples, technical triplicates, and paired sorted CD4+ and CD8+ T-cell subsets. Each longitudinal HAM/TSP and healthy donor was sampled at 3 time-points spaced at roughly 3-40 month intervals. The cohort comprised 68 subjects: 14 HAM/TSP patients, 35 or so multiple sclerosis patients and some 20 healthy controls.

What the study reported, not specific to this receptor: The highest TCR clonal expansion was observed in HAM/TSP patients, whereas the lowest was observed in MS patients, even when compared with healthy controls. Across subjects, expanded clones never shared an identical CDR3 amino acid sequence, which suggests that the TCR-beta repertoires in every group were private.

This clonotype came up many times. Its antigen is not yet known. Nothing much larger sits one base from this clone, and base qualities are not available. The time point label on this specimen signifies: longitudinal time-point 3. The healthy controls were volunteers from blood banks in Maryland, USA. For the unsorted PBMC libraries, 2 million PBMCs were stored in RNAlater at -80 degrees C until RNA extraction and were used to generate the libraries. Peripheral blood was subjected to Ficoll-Hypaque density gradient centrifugation to isolate PBMCs, which were then cryopreserved in liquid nitrogen. cDNA synthesis used template-switch 5'RACE with a primer carrying a 10-nucleotide random unique molecular identifier tagging each TCR transcript. Over 160 million TCR-beta sequences, covering 15-18 subjects, were produced in each sequencing run. The RNeasy kit was used to extract total RNA. Using the KAPA Real-time Library Amplification kit, TCR-beta VDJ regions were amplified with primers for the TCR constant region and the 5'RACE anchor. A first PCR added sample indexes and Illumina adaptors, and a second PCR then raised library yield. After Ampure bead purification, the TCR product of roughly 650 bp was size-selected on a 2% E-gel SizeSelection system. Before pooling, libraries had their quality checked on a Bioanalyzer, their concentration measured with Qubit, and their quantity determined with the Kapa Library Quantification kit. An Illumina HiSeq 2500 was used to sequence the libraries paired-end at 2 x 150 bp. To increase sequence diversity, roughly 25-31% phiX was spiked into each library pool. In the source study's methods: The quality-filtered reads were processed with the UMI-based MiGEC pipeline, whose error correction step removed more than 90% of the raw TCR sequences. IMGT germline references were used for alignment of VDJ genes, and clonotypes were defined by a unique CDR3 amino acid sequence together with V-J genes. Clonal expansion, Shannon diversity and CDR3 relatedness were evaluated with VDJtools (CalcPairwiseDistances, ClusterSamples), while phylogenetic trees were built in CLCbio workbench. Using coefficient-of-variation modelling across technical triplicates, the study counted a clone as expanded if it had at least 8 unique UMIs. Using fastp at Q25 and MiXCR, TCRdb reprocessed the public reads and kept productive beta chains. CDR3 protein duplicates are merged, each entry listing the most common genes and DNA. The V and J calls here are based on TCRdb, not the publication. This sample holds about 45,000 distinct CDR3 sequences; roughly 14% were observed only once. The ten largest make up over 9.5% of the sample.

From the cysteine up to the phenylalanine, the CDR3 has a length of 12 residues. Solely the CDR3 DNA is kept, with 36 bases framed from the first base. From the germline V gene, CDR1 is SGHRS and CDR2 is YFSETQ. Trimming removed 3 bases from V and 13 bases from J, leaving 16 bases between the germline ends. In this chain, TRBV5-1 is recombined with TRBJ1-1; the D gene remains uncertain. The sequence was collected from a man aged 25 to 45 in good health. Sequenced: PBMCs. The DNA reads as follows: TGCGCCAGCAGCTCCGGGTCCGGTTGGGATTTCTTT. Translated, this is CASSSGSGWDFF.